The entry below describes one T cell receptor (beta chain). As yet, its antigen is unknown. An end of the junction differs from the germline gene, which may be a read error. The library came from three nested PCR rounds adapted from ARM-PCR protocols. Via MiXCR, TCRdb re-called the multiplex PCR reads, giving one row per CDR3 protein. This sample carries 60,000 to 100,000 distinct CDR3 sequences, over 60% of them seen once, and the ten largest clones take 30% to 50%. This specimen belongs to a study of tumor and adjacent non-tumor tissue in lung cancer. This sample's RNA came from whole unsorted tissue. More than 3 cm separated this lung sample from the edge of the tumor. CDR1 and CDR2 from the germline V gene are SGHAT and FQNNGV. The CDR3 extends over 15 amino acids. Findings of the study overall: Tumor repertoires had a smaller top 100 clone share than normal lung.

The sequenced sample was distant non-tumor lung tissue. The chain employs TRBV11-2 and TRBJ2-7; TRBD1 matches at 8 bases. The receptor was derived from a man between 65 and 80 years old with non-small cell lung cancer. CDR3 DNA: TGTGCCAGCAACTTAGGTCAGGGGGCCCCATACGAGCAGTACTTC. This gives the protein CASNLGQGAPYEQYF.